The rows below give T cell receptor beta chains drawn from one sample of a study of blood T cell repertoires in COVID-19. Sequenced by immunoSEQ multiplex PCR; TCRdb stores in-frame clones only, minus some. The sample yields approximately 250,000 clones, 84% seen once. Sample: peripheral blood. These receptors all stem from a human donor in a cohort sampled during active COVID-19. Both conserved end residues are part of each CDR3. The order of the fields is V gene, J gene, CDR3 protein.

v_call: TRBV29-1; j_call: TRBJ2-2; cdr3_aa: CSVEVEWTGNHTGELFF
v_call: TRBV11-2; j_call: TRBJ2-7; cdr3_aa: CASSLGRGTLYEQYF
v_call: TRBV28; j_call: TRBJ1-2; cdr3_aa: CASSLTGVGGYTF
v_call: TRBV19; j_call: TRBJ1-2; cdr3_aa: CASSIDGANYGYTF
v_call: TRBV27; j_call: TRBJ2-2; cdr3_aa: CASSIVSSTGELFF
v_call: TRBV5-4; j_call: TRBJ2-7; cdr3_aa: CASSPVRGGPRFSPYEQYF
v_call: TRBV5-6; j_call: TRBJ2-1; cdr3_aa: CASSFSSGVNNEQFF
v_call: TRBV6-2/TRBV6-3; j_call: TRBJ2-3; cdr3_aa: CASSYPGRLQGARDTQYF
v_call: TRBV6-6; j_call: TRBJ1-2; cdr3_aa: CASSSPAGINYGYTF
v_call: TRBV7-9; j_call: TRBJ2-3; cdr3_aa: CASTQGLTSDTQYF
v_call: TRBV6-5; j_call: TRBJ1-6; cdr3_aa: CASSKTGGNSPLHF
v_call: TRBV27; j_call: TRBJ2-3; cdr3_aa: CASSVQVGVGTDTQYF
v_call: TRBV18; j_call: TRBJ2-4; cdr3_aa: CASSPRPAAEGKNIQYF
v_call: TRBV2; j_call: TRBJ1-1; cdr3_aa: CASAGGDTEAFF